These 27 T cell receptor beta chains came from one sample sequenced in a study of tumor-infiltrating lymphocytes in localized non-small cell lung cancer. Generated by immunoSEQ multiplex PCR, the TCRdb table keeps only in-frame clones and is missing some. The sample gives fewer than 20,000 clones, roughly 80% of which show up once; 5% to 7% is in the top ten. Source material: lung tumor tissue. These receptors were collected from a human donor with non-small cell lung cancer.

The count of this clone is one. J is TRBJ2-2 and V is TRBV30; a weak D match, TRBD1 (5 bases). CDR1 and CDR2 from the germline V gene are GTSNPN and SVGIG (reference sequence). This CDR3 spans 14 amino acids. V lost 0 bases, J lost 4 bases, and 9 bases lay in between. In DNA form, the CDR3 reads TGTGCCTGGAGTGTATACCAGGGCACCGGGGAGCTGTTTTTT. It specifies CAWSVYQGTGELFF.

The rearrangement links TRBV7-2 to TRBJ2-7; no definite D call. CDR1 and CDR2 from the germline V gene are SGHTA and FQGNSA. The CDR3 contains 14 residues. The V and J ends lost 2 bases and 1 base respectively, with 9 bases between them. In DNA, the CDR3 is TGTGCCAGCAGCTTAACGACGTTTTCCTACGAGCAGTACTTC. Protein product: CASSLTTFSYEQYF.

The rearrangement links TRBV27 to TRBJ1-4; D remains ambiguous. CDR1 MNHEY and CDR2 SMNVEV come from the germline V gene (reference sequence). Deletions cut 5 bases from V and 10 bases from J, with 20 bases between. This CDR3 is built from 15 residues. The CDR3 DNA reads as TGTGCCAGCAGTCCCCTCGCCGGGATTTCGGGAAAACTGTTTTTT. Translating gives CASSPLAGISGKLFF.

This sequence joins TRBV10-3 and TRBJ2-3; 7 bases align to TRBD2. CDR3 length equals 14 residues. Trimming removed 5 bases from V and 3 bases from J; junction bases left unmatched: 5. Per the germline V gene, CDR1 is ENHRY and CDR2 is SYGVKD. CDR3 sequence: CAISSGKETDTQYF. The CDR3 DNA is TGTGCCATCAGTAGCGGGAAGGAGACAGATACGCAGTATTTT.

The rearrangement links TRBV10-2 to TRBJ1-1; 11 bases are shared with TRBD1. The J segment lost 4 bases and the V segment lost 6 bases, leaving 4 bases of the junction unmatched. CDR1 and CDR2 from the germline V gene are WSHSY and SAAADI. This CDR3 is built from 14 residues. The CDR3 DNA reads as TGCGCCAGCAGGCGGGACAGGGGGTTCACTGAAGCTTTCTTT. Amino acids: CASRRDRGFTEAFF.

This clone was found once. The CDR3 sequence: CASSQDLGGHNEQFF. Written as DNA, the CDR3 is TGTGCCAGCAGCCAAGATTTAGGCGGTCACAATGAGCAGTTCTTC. The chain combines TRBV4-2 with TRBJ2-1; D call uncertain. Trimming took 0 bases from V and 5 from J, leaving 11 bases between them. Germline CDR1 reads LGHNA; CDR2 reads YNFKEQ. The CDR3 consists of 15 residues.

By sample share, this clone is large. The J gene is TRBJ2-7, the V gene TRBV6-1; no definite D call. CDR1 and CDR2 from the germline V gene are MNHNS and SASEGT. There are 15 residues in the CDR3. Trimming removed 4 bases from V and 0 bases from J, with 13 bases in between. The CDR3 coding sequence is TGTGCCAGCAGTGCCCAAGACCGGAGCTCCTACGAGCAGTACTTC. It translates to CASSAQDRSSYEQYF.

The chain couples TRBV6-1 to TRBJ1-3; no clear D gene. Trimming shortened V by 4 bases and J by 0 bases, and 10 bases separated the two germline ends. Germline CDR1 reads MNHNS; CDR2 reads SASEGT. CDR3 length: 15 amino acids. The CDR3 reads CASSARENSGNTIYF. CDR3 coding DNA: TGTGCCAGCAGTGCGCGAGAAAACTCTGGAAACACCATATATTTT.

The rearrangement uses TRBV2 and TRBJ1-3; no firm D call. Trimming left V 4 bases short and J 3 bases short, with 10 bases between. The CDR3 is made up of 14 amino acids. Germline CDR1 is SNHLY and CDR2 is FYNNEI. The DNA of the CDR3 is TGTGCCAGCAGTGTCCCCCGGTTTGGAAACACCATATATTTT. Its translation is CASSVPRFGNTIYF.

The chain joins TRBV19 to TRBJ1-2, with TRBD1 identical over 7 bases. The germline gives CDR1 LNHDA, CDR2 SQIVND (reference sequence). The CDR3 is made up of 15 amino acids. Trimming at V came to 0 bases and at J to 8 bases, leaving 9 bases not matched to a gene. This CDR3 reads CASSIDLTGVRGYTF. The CDR3 nucleotides read TGTGCCAGTAGTATAGATCTAACAGGGGTACGGGGCTACACCTTC.

This clone was seen a handful of times. This chain links TRBV11-3 with TRBJ2-1; TRBD2 is a possible D gene (6 bases). In germline, CDR1 is SGHNT, CDR2 YENEEA. The length of the CDR3 is 12 residues. Trimming took off 1 base at V and 9 bases at J, with 7 bases between the two ends. This CDR3 reads CASSLVGGEQFF. CDR3 nucleotide sequence: TGTGCCAGCAGCTTAGTGGGGGGTGAGCAGTTCTTC.

This clone was counted only a few times. This rearrangement joins TRBV30 to TRBJ1-4; 9 bases align to TRBD1. Germline CDR1 GTSNPN, CDR2 SVGIG (reference sequence). CDR3 length equals 15 residues. With V trimmed by 4 bases and J by 5 bases, 8 bases remained unmatched. The CDR3, as DNA: TGTGCCTGGACCGGAGACGGGACAGGGAATGAAAAACTGTTTTTT. Translated: CAWTGDGTGNEKLFF.

V and J are TRBV7-9 and TRBJ1-1; D is uncertain. Looked up from germline, CDR1 is SEHNR and CDR2 is FQNEAQ (reference sequence). Trimming shortened V by 4 bases and J by 6 bases, and 18 bases separated the two germline ends. The CDR3 consists of 15 residues. CDR3 nucleotide sequence: TGTGCCAGCAGCTATACGGCGACGGGGATATCTGAAGCTTTCTTT. Amino acids: CASSYTATGISEAFF.

V and J are TRBV6-1 and TRBJ1-5; 7 nucleotides align to TRBD1. J gave up 11 bases and V 5 bases, and 12 bases lay outside the gene matches. The CDR3 contains 14 residues. The germline gives CDR1 MNHNS, CDR2 SASEGT. The DNA of the CDR3 is TGTGCCAGCAGTATCCGACAGGGTATCAGGACCCAGCATTTT. It specifies CASSIRQGIRTQHF.

The rearrangement uses TRBV2 and TRBJ1-5, with D perhaps TRBD1 (5 bases). CDR3 length: 15 amino acids. From germline, CDR1 is SNHLY and CDR2 FYNNEI. Trimming took off 4 bases at V and 2 bases at J, with 12 bases between the two ends. CDR3 coding DNA: TGTGCCAGCAGTGTGGAGAGGGGTGGCAATCAGCCCCAGCATTTT. Its protein product is CASSVERGGNQPQHF.

This clone appeared a single time. The chain couples TRBV19 to TRBJ2-1; 8 nucleotides match TRBD2. CDR3 size: 13 residues. Trimming cost V 11 bases and J 7 bases; bases outside gene matches: 10. Germline V CDR1 and CDR2: LNHDA, SQIVND (reference sequence). The chain's CDR3 is CAGHRGRLNEQFF. CDR3 DNA sequence: TGTGCCGGACACCGCGGGAGGTTGAATGAGCAGTTCTTC. The full variable domain, in which reference TRBV19 and TRBJ2-1 provide the parts outside the CDR3, is DGGITQSPKYLFRKEGQNVTLSCEQNLNHDAMYWYRQDPGQGLRLIYYSQIVNDFQKGDIAEGYSVSREKKESFPLTVTSAQKNPTAFYLCAGHRGRLNEQFFGPGTRLTVL.

This chain connects TRBV4-3 to TRBJ2-3; 7 bases agree with TRBD1. CDR3 length: 17 amino acids. Germline trimming cut 0 bases from V and 2 bases from J; bases unmatched to any gene: 8. Germline CDR1 and CDR2: LGHNA and YSLEER. CDR3 residues: CASSQDWGTGDTDTQYF. The CDR3 DNA follows: TGCGCCAGCAGCCAAGATTGGGGAACAGGGGACACAGATACGCAGTATTTT.

This chain joins TRBV29-1 and TRBJ1-1, with 9 bases lining up with TRBD1. The CDR3 covers 13 residues. Germline CDR1 reads SQVTM; CDR2 reads ANQGSEA. V dropped 7 bases and J dropped 5; count of bases not matched to a gene: 8. CDR3 protein: CSGSTGGRTEAFF. CDR3 coding DNA: TGCAGCGGCTCAACAGGGGGCCGAACTGAAGCTTTCTTT.

This clone appeared a few times. The chain employs TRBV4-2 and TRBJ2-2; 16 nucleotides match TRBD2. The germline CDR1 and CDR2 sequences are LGHNA and YNFKEQ. The trim removed 0 bases at V and 5 bases at J, leaving 3 bases unmatched. The CDR3 is 18 amino acids. CDR3 residues: CASSQDRGLAGGTGELFF. Written as DNA, the CDR3 is TGTGCCAGCAGCCAAGATCGGGGACTAGCGGGAGGGACCGGGGAGCTGTTTTTT.

J is TRBJ2-7 and V is TRBV11-1; 10 bases fit TRBD1. This CDR3 region has 15 residues. Germline trimming cut 4 bases from V and 7 bases from J; bases unmatched to any gene: 10. Germline V gives CDR1 SGHAT, CDR2 FQDESV (reference sequence). CDR3 nucleotide sequence: TGTGCCAGCAGCTCCCGGGACAGGGGTCGTTGGGAGCAGTACTTC. It is translated as CASSSRDRGRWEQYF.

The table lists this clone with a few counts. The chain links TRBV13 to TRBJ1-2; no clear D gene. Germline CDR1 and CDR2: PRHDT and FYEKMQ (reference sequence). This CDR3 has 13 amino acids. The V end was cut by 2 bases, the J end by 7 bases, with 11 bases between. The CDR3 DNA sequence: TGTGCCAGCAGCTTAAGATTGCTGGCTGGCTACACCTTC. Translated, it gives CASSLRLLAGYTF.

This clone has just a few counts. The CDR3 DNA reads as TGTGCCAGCAGTTTAGCGGCTAGCGGACTTTCCTACGAGCAGTACTTC. This sequence encodes CASSLAASGLSYEQYF. This chain links TRBV28 with TRBJ2-7; 7 bases agree with TRBD2. There are 16 residues in the CDR3. The germline V gene encodes CDR1 MDHEN and CDR2 SYDVKM. V dropped 2 bases and J dropped 1; count of bases not matched to a gene: 8.

The chain recombines TRBV6-5 with TRBJ2-7; 10 nucleotides line up with TRBD1. Germline V gene lookup returns CDR1 MNHEY and CDR2 SVGAGI. Unmatched junction bases numbered 5, after V lost 6 bases and J lost 3 bases. This CDR3 region has 14 residues. The CDR3 bases are TGTGCCAGCAGGGGGACAGGGGTCTACTACGAGCAGTACTTC. As protein: CASRGTGVYYEQYF.

The CDR3 reads CAWRRDNVMEKLFF. CDR3 DNA: TGTGCCTGGAGAAGGGACAATGTAATGGAAAAACTGTTTTTT. The chain carries TRBV30 and TRBJ1-4; perhaps TRBD1 as D (6 bases). V dropped 3 bases and J dropped 8 bases, with 16 bases sitting between them. The length of the CDR3 is 14 residues. Germline V CDR1 and CDR2: GTSNPN, SVGIG (reference sequence).

The chain couples TRBV30 to TRBJ2-3; the match to TRBD2 covers 7 bases. V lost 1 base to trimming and J lost 9 bases; unmatched junction nucleotides: 10. This CDR3 spans 14 amino acids. Germline V gives CDR1 GTSNPN, CDR2 SVGIG (reference sequence). This CDR3 reads CAWSEGGSILTQYF. For the CDR3, the DNA is TGTGCCTGGAGTGAGGGAGGGTCAATTCTCACGCAGTATTTT.

The chain is built from TRBV7-9 and TRBJ2-7; D unresolved. The V gene's germline CDR1 is SEHNR and CDR2 FQNEAQ (reference sequence). Between the trimmed V and J ends, which lost 1 base and 5 bases, there was a span of 6 bases. This CDR3 has 12 amino acids. The CDR3 here is CASSLDFHEQYF. Here the CDR3 DNA reads TGTGCCAGCAGCTTAGACTTCCACGAGCAGTACTTC.

The V and J genes are TRBV28 and TRBJ1-2; possibly TRBD1 for D (5 bases). Germline lookup yields CDR1 MDHEN and CDR2 SYDVKM. V lost 6 bases and J lost 8, with 19 bases in between. This CDR3 contains 14 residues. The CDR3 is CASSPVGGVEGYTF. As DNA, the CDR3 is TGTGCCAGCAGCCCTGTGGGGGGAGTGGAAGGCTACACCTTC.